This T cell receptor (beta chain) came from a study of blood T cell repertoires in COVID-19. Looking at the study overall: Two negative PCRs, clearance, or symptom resolution were required of recovered Cohort 3 donors. T cells, B-cell-depleted T cells, or PBMCs supplied cDNA or gDNA. The samples span acute and convalescent COVID-19 from the United States, Italy and Spain.

Original methodology: Using reference gene primer amplification, nucleated cell counts were estimated. TCRdb's table, derived via immunoSEQ multiplex PCR, lists solely in-frame clones and lacks some. D and trimming come from the DNA, and the V and J calls and clone size come from that table. The data show over 250,000 clones, 88% seen once. V shed 1 base, J shed 7 bases, and the junction held 4 bases outside the gene matches. From germline, CDR1 is SEHNR and CDR2 FQNEAQ (reference sequence). This CDR3 is built from 15 residues. Material for sequencing was PBMCs or T cells enriched from blood (not recorded which). V gene TRBV7-9 combines with J gene TRBJ2-1; the match to TRBD1 covers 10 bases. This sequence originates from a woman in her sixties in a cohort exposed to, infected with or recovered from COVID-19 (not recorded which). This CDR3 reads CASSLGQGAWNEQFF. CDR3 nucleotides: TGTGCCAGCAGCTTAGGACAGGGGGCGTGGAATGAGCAGTTCTTC.